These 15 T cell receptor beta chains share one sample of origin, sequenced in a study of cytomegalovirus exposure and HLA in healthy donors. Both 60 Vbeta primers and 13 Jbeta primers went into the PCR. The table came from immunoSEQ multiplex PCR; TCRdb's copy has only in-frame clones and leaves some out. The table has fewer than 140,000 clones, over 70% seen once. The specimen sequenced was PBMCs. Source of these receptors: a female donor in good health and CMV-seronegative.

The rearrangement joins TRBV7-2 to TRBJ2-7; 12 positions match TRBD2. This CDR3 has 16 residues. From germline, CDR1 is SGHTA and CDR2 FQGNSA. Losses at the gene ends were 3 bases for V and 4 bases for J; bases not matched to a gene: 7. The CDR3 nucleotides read TGTGCCAGCAGCTTCGGTGCGACTAGCGGGGGTTACGAGCAGTACTTC. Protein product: CASSFGATSGGYEQYF.

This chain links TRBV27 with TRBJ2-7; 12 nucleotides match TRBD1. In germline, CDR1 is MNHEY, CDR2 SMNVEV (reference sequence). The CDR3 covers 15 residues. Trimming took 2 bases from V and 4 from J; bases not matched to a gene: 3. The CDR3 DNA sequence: TGTGCCAGCAGTTTAATGGGACAGGGGGCATACGAGCAGTACTTC. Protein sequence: CASSLMGQGAYEQYF.

CDR3: CASSPRGTGGQFISKGENNEQFF. The DNA for the CDR3 is TGTGCCAGCAGCCCTCGCGGGACAGGGGGCCAATTTATATCTAAGGGAGAAAACAATGAGCAGTTCTTC. V gene TRBV21-1 combines with J gene TRBJ2-1; the DNA was not compared with TRBD1, the D call given in the table. TRBV21-1 is classified as a pseudogene. The CDR3 runs 23 residues.

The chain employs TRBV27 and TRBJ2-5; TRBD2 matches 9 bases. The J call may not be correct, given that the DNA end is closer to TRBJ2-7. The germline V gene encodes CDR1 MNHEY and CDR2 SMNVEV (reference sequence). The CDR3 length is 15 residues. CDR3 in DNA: TGTGCCAGCAGTGGGAGCGGGAGGCCACCCTACGAGCAGTACTTC. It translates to CASSGSGRPPYEQYF.

CDR3 DNA sequence: TGCAGCGTAAGACAGGGGTTGCGGGAAAAACTGTTTTTT. It yields the protein CSVRQGLREKLFF. The chain employs TRBV29-1 and TRBJ1-4; TRBD1 matches at 8 bases. CDR1 SQVTM and CDR2 ANQGSEA come from the germline V gene. The CDR3 totals 13 residues. V dropped 6 bases and J dropped 8; count of bases not matched to a gene: 8.

The CDR3 sequence is CASSFLYEQYF. CDR3 in DNA: TGTGCCAGCAGTTTCTTATACGAGCAGTACTTC. The V call is TRBV28, the J call TRBJ2-7; unclear D gene. V dropped 3 bases and J dropped 4 bases, with 4 bases sitting between them. The CDR3 covers 11 residues. Germline V lookup: CDR1 MDHEN, CDR2 SYDVKM.

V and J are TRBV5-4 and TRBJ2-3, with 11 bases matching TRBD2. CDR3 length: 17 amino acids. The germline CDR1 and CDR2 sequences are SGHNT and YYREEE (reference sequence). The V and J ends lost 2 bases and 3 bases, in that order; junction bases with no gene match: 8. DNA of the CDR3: TGTGCCAGCAGCTTACCATTAGCGGGAGGGGAGACAGATACGCAGTATTTT. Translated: CASSLPLAGGETDTQYF.

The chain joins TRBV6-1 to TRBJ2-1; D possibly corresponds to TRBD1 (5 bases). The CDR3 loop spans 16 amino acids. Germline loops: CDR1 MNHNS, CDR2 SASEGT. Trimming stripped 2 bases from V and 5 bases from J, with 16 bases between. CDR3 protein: CASSERQTRLNNEQFF. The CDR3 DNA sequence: TGTGCCAGCAGTGAACGACAGACCCGCCTAAACAATGAGCAGTTCTTC.

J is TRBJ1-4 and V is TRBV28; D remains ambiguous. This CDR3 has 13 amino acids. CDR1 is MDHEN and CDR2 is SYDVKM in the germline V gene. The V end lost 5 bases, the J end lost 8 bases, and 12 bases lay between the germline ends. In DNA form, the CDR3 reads TGTGCCAGCAGTCCGGGCCCGGGGGAAAAACTGTTTTTT. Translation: CASSPGPGEKLFF.

DNA of the CDR3: TGTGCCAGCTCACCACAGGGGAGGTTTCATTTGCAGTACTTC. This translates into CASSPQGRFHLQYF. This chain links TRBV18 with TRBJ2-7; D is possibly TRBD2 (6 bases). The germline V and J ends were trimmed by 1 base and 9 bases, with 16 bases remaining between them. There are 14 residues in the CDR3. Per germline, CDR1 KGHSH and CDR2 LQKENI.

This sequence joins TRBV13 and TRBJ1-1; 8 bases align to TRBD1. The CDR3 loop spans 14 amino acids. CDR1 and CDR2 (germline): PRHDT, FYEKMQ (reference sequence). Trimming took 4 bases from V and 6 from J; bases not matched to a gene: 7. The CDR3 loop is CASSYRQGASEAFF. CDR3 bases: TGTGCCAGCAGCTATCGGCAGGGGGCATCTGAAGCTTTCTTT.

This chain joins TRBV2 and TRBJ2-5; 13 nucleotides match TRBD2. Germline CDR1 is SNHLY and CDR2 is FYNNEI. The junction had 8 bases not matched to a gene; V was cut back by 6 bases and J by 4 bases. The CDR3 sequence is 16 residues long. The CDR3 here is CASSPGLAGVAETQYF. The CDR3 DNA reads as TGTGCCAGCAGCCCAGGACTAGCGGGAGTAGCAGAGACCCAGTACTTC.

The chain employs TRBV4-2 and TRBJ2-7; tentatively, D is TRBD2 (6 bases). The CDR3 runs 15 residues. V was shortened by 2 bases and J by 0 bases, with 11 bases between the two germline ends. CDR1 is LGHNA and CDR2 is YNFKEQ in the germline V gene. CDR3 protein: CASSQQAGNSYEQYF. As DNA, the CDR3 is TGTGCCAGCAGCCAACAGGCGGGGAACTCCTACGAGCAGTACTTC.

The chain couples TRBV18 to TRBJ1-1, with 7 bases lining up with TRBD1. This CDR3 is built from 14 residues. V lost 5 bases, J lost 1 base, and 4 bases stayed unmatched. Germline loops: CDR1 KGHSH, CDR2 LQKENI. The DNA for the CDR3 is TGTGCCAGCTCATTCCGGGACAGGAACACTGAAGCTTTCTTT. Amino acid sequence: CASSFRDRNTEAFF.

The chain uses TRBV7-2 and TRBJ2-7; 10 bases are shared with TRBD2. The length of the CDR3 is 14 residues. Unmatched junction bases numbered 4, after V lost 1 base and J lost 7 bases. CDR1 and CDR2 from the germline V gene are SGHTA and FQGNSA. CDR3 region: CASSLVPSGSEQYF. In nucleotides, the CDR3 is TGTGCCAGCAGCTTAGTTCCTAGCGGGAGTGAGCAGTACTTC. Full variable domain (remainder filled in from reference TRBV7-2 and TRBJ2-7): GAGVSQSPSNKVTEKGKDVELRCDPISGHTALYWYRQSLGQGLEFLIYFQGNSAPDKSGLPSDRFSAERTGGSVSTLTIQRTQQEDSAVYLCASSLVPSGSEQYFGPGTRLTVT.